This T cell receptor beta chain was profiled in a study of regulatory T cells in long-lasting Graves disease. Study-wide background: Persistence in Graves' disease required over 5 years of antithyroid drugs plus positive TSH receptor antibodies.

This clonotype was detected only a few times. The target antigen is unknown. V gave up 9 bases and J gave up 0 bases; unmatched junction bases: 15. This CDR3 has 18 amino acids. Germline CDR1 is LNHDA and CDR2 is SQIVND (reference sequence). Study-wide findings and caveats: Thyroid tissue was not sampled; only peripheral blood was.

Library construction for TCR beta used iRepertoire HTBI primers and Arm-PCR of CDR3 regions. TCRdb fed the multiplex PCR reads into MiXCR, producing one record per CDR3 protein. The top ten clones hold just under 30% of a sample with over 300,000 distinct CDR3 sequences, roughly a fifth of them seen once. Time point indicated: persistent/refractory GD, antithyroid drugs over 5 years with positive TRAb. From RNA extracted from PBMCs, the TCR library was made. The clonotype comes from a female donor with Graves disease. The source was peripheral blood mononuclear cells (PBMCs), collected when the disease was refractory, from a patient treated with antithyroid drugs. The chain uses TRBV19 and TRBJ2-2; 8 nucleotides align to TRBD1. The chain's CDR3 is CASLRDRGRRANTGELFF. The CDR3 DNA follows: TGTGCCAGCCTCCGAGACAGGGGCCGGAGGGCGAACACCGGGGAGCTGTTTTTT.